Listed here are 10 T cell receptor beta chains from one sample, sequenced in a study of blood T cell repertoires in COVID-19. Sequencing was performed with immunoSEQ multiplex PCR; in TCRdb, only in-frame clones are kept and a portion is missing. The sample includes under 300,000 clones, 85% to 90% seen only once; the top ten take roughly a sixth. The sequenced material came from PBMCs or T cells enriched from blood (not recorded which). The origin of the receptors is a man between 18 and 35 years old who had recovered from COVID-19.

The CDR3 nucleotides read TGTGCCAGTAGTATCCCTAGGACAGGGTTCTACAATGAGCAGTTCTTC. Translated: CASSIPRTGFYNEQFF. The J gene is TRBJ2-1, the V gene TRBV19; TRBD1 matches 8 bases. CDR1 is LNHDA, CDR2 SQIVND, per germline (reference sequence). This CDR3 contains 16 residues. With 3 bases clipped from V and 3 bases from J, the junction kept 7 bases outside the gene matches.

The rearrangement joins TRBV28 to TRBJ1-6; 7 nucleotides match TRBD1. The germline V gene encodes CDR1 MDHEN and CDR2 SYDVKM. The J segment lost 5 bases and the V segment lost 10 bases, leaving 8 bases of the junction unmatched. CDR3 length: 14 residues. CDR3 in DNA: TGTGCCACCGTGGCGGGACAGCATAATTCACCCCTCCACTTT. It translates to CATVAGQHNSPLHF. The full variable domain, with the rest looked up from reference TRBV28 and TRBJ1-6, is DVKVTQSSRYLVKRTGEKVFLECVQDMDHENMFWYRQDPGLGLRLIYFSYDVKMKEKGDIPEGYSVSREKKERFSLILESASTNQTSMYLCATVAGQHNSPLHFGNGTRLTVT.

The chain joins TRBV10-2 to TRBJ2-3, with 9 bases lining up with TRBD1. Germline CDR1 reads WSHSY; CDR2 reads SAAADI. With 6 bases clipped from V and 4 bases from J, the junction kept 2 bases outside the gene matches. The CDR3 runs to 13 residues. As DNA, the CDR3 is TGCGCCAGCAGGGGACAGGGCGCAGATACGCAGTATTTT. Translation gives CASRGQGADTQYF.

This clone appeared once. The CDR3 loop reads CASSAGNSQPEAFF. CDR3 DNA: TGTGCCAGCAGCGCAGGGAACTCACAACCTGAAGCTTTCTTT. The chain uses TRBV9 and TRBJ1-1; D might be TRBD1 (5 bases). Deletions cut 3 bases from V and 6 bases from J, with 15 bases between. The germline V gene encodes CDR1 SGDLS and CDR2 YYNGEE. The CDR3 consists of 14 residues.

The chain employs TRBV30 and TRBJ2-1; the match to TRBD2 covers 10 bases. CDR3 length: 14 amino acids. Germline CDR1 and CDR2: GTSNPN and SVGIG (reference sequence). Trimming removed 2 bases from V and 4 bases from J; junction bases left unmatched: 2. The chain's CDR3 is CAWSSTSGYNEQFF. CDR3 bases: TGTGCCTGGAGTTCGACTAGCGGGTACAATGAGCAGTTCTTC. Complete variable domain (other parts from reference TRBV30 and TRBJ2-1): SQTIHQWPATLVQPVGSPLSLECTVEGTSNPNLYWYRQAAGRGLQLLFYSVGIGQISSEVPQNLSASRPQDRQFILSSKKLLLSDSGFYLCAWSSTSGYNEQFFGPGTRLTVL.

The rearrangement links TRBV4-1 to TRBJ2-2; a possible D gene is TRBD1 (6 bases). The CDR3 extends over 16 amino acids. V was shortened by 4 bases and J by 2 bases, with 14 bases between the two germline ends. Germline V gene lookup returns CDR1 MGHRA and CDR2 YSYEKL. DNA of the CDR3: TGCGCCAGCAGCCCAACGGACAGACCAAACACCGGGGAGCTGTTTTTT. This encodes CASSPTDRPNTGELFF.

The V and J genes are TRBV29-1 and TRBJ1-2, with TRBD1 matching 8 bases. Looked up from germline, CDR1 is SQVTM and CDR2 is ANQGSEA. The CDR3 runs 13 residues. J was trimmed by 3 bases and V by 6 bases; bases with no gene match: 6. CDR3 sequence reads: CSVDQTGDYGYTF. The CDR3, as DNA: TGCAGCGTGGATCAGACAGGGGACTATGGCTACACCTTC.

This rearrangement joins TRBV3-1 (or the pseudogene TRBV3-2) to TRBJ1-1; no clear D. This CDR3 is 12 amino acids long. The germline CDR1 and CDR2 sequences are LGHDT and YNNKEL (reference sequence). The ends were cut back, 4 bases at V and 7 bases at J, with 10 bases in the middle. The CDR3 DNA reads TGTGCCAGCAGCCCGGACGGGAATGAAGCTTTCTTT. This gives the protein CASSPDGNEAFF.

This chain joins TRBV9 and TRBJ2-1, with D possibly being TRBD2 (6 bases). V lost 1 base, J lost 0 bases, and 11 bases lay in between. The CDR3 runs to 16 residues. CDR1 SGDLS and CDR2 YYNGEE come from the germline V gene. Written as DNA, the CDR3 is TGTGCCAGCAGCGTATCTTCTAGCGTCTCCTACAATGAGCAGTTCTTC. Protein: CASSVSSSVSYNEQFF.

The chain employs TRBV5-1 and TRBJ1-6; TRBD1 matches 9 bases. The V segment lost 0 bases and the J segment 10 bases; nucleotides outside the gene matches: 5. Germline V lookup: CDR1 SGHRS, CDR2 YFSETQ. The CDR3 consists of 15 residues. CDR3 amino acids: CASSLAQGAGSPLHF. For the CDR3, the DNA is TGCGCCAGCAGCTTGGCACAGGGGGCTGGATCACCCCTCCACTTT.